Listed here are 9 T cell receptor beta chains from one sample, sequenced in a study of CD8+ T cells in alopecia areata. RNA extraction and reverse transcription yielded cDNA as sequencing template. The protocol was immunoSEQ multiplex PCR, while the TCRdb copy is restricted to in-frame clones and leaves out a portion. This repertoire shows about 97,000 clones, around 38% found once; its top ten account for around 1.5%. Sequencing was carried out using CD4+ T cells sorted from blood. Receptors were obtained from a human donor with alopecia areata.

This clone was counted only a few times. The J gene is TRBJ2-3, the V gene TRBV7-2, with 8 bases fitting TRBD2. Germline lookup yields CDR1 SGHTA and CDR2 FQGNSA. J lost 1 base, V lost 8 bases, and 8 bases had no gene match. The CDR3 extends over 15 amino acids. As DNA, the CDR3 is TGTGCCAGCGCCCGGGGGGGCAGGGGCACAGATACGCAGTATTTT. It yields the protein CASARGGRGTDTQYF.

The rearrangement uses TRBV4-3 and TRBJ2-7; 10 nucleotides line up with TRBD2. V gave up 4 bases and J gave up 4 bases; unmatched junction bases: 10. The CDR3 runs to 16 residues. The germline gives CDR1 LGHNA, CDR2 YSLEER. The CDR3 region is CASSPSGASGGYEQYF. DNA for the CDR3: TGCGCCAGCAGCCCAAGCGGGGCTAGCGGGGGTTACGAGCAGTACTTC.

V gene TRBV2 combines with J gene TRBJ2-7; 9 bases match TRBD1. Germline V gives CDR1 SNHLY, CDR2 FYNNEI. V shed 6 bases, J shed 1 base, and the junction held 4 bases outside the gene matches. This CDR3 region has 14 residues. CDR3 sequence reads: CASSGQGWSYEQYF. CDR3 coding DNA: TGTGCCAGCAGCGGACAGGGGTGGTCCTACGAGCAGTACTTC. Full variable domain (outside the CDR3, taken from reference TRBV2 and TRBJ2-7): EPEVTQTPSHQVTQMGQEVILRCVPISNHLYFYWYRQILGQKVEFLVSFYNNEISEKSEIFDDQFSVERPDGSNFTLKIRSTKLEDSAMYFCASSGQGWSYEQYFGPGTRLTVT.

This clone appeared a few times. The chain is built from TRBV30 and TRBJ1-1; TRBD1 might be the D (6 bases). The CDR3 has 12 amino acids. Trimming removed 0 bases from V and 4 bases from J, with 6 bases in between. Germline CDR1 reads GTSNPN; CDR2 reads SVGIG (reference sequence). Written as DNA, the CDR3 is TGTGCCTGGAGTGTACAGGGCACTGAAGCTTTCTTT. The encoded protein is CAWSVQGTEAFF.

The rearrangement links TRBV30 to TRBJ2-2; D gene uncertain. The V and J ends lost 3 bases and 6 bases respectively, with 11 bases between them. The CDR3 extends over 13 amino acids. Germline V gene sequence: CDR1 GTSNPN, CDR2 SVGIG (reference sequence). The DNA of the CDR3 is TGTGCCTGGAGCCGTGGTGGCGCCGGGGAGCTGTTTTTT. Protein: CAWSRGGAGELFF.

This clone turned up a few times. CDR3 region: CASSLLAGLETQYF. The DNA for the CDR3 is TGTGCCAGCAGCTTACTAGCGGGATTGGAGACCCAGTACTTC. The chain couples TRBV7-2 to TRBJ2-5, with 9 bases lining up with TRBD2. This CDR3 region has 14 residues. V shed 2 bases and J 5 bases; nucleotides not matched to a gene: 3. CDR1 is SGHTA and CDR2 is FQGNSA in the germline V gene.

About this clone itself: Other DNA sequences in the same sample also yield this CDR3. The rearrangement joins TRBV4-1 to TRBJ1-1; TRBD1 matches 10 bases. Trimming took 1 base from V and 4 from J; bases not matched to a gene: 3. CDR3 length equals 15 residues. Germline CDR1 is MGHRA and CDR2 is YSYEKL. The CDR3 coding sequence is TGCGCCAGCAGCCAAGGACAGGGGGCGATCACTGAAGCTTTCTTT. It codes for CASSQGQGAITEAFF.

This clone was seen only a few times. The CDR3: CASSRNGNLQETQYF. In nucleotides, the CDR3 is TGCGCCAGCAGCAGGAACGGCAATCTCCAAGAGACCCAGTACTTC. V usage is TRBV5-1 and J usage is TRBJ2-5; unclear D gene. The CDR3 has 15 amino acids. Between the trimmed V and J ends, which lost 4 bases and 1 base, there was a span of 14 bases. CDR1 and CDR2 (germline): SGHRS, YFSETQ.

The chain joins TRBV5-1 to TRBJ2-7, with D unclear. V dropped 4 bases and J dropped 5 bases, with 10 bases sitting between them. The germline CDR1 and CDR2 sequences are SGHRS and YFSETQ. The length of the CDR3 is 12 residues. CDR3 in DNA: TGCGCCAGCAGCGGGCTAGTCGACGAGCAGTACTTC. Its translation: CASSGLVDEQYF.